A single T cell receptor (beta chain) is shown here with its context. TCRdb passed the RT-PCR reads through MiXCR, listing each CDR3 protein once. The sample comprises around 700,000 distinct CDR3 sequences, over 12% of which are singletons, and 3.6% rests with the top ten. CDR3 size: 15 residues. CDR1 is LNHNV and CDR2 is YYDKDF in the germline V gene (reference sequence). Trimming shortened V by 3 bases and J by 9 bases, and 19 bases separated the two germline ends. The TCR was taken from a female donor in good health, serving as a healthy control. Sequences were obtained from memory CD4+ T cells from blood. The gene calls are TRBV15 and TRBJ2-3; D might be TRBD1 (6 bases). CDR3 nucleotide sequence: TGTGCCACCAGCAGGGGACAAGGGGTAGGGGACACGCAGTATTTT. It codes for CATSRGQGVGDTQYF.